This entry lists 22 T cell receptor beta chains sequenced from one sample in a study of metastatic and nonmetastatic thyroid tumors. Nobody among the patients had been given any treatment before thyroid surgery. TCRdb reprocessed the PCR reads via MiXCR. Among about 45,000 clones listed, under 4% were seen once. Sequenced input: blood. These receptors originate from a female donor with papillary thyroid cancer or a benign thyroid nodule (not recorded which). Some clones in this sample may be carry-over from other donors' samples.

V gene TRBV28 combines with J gene TRBJ1-1; 10 bases align to TRBD1. The CDR3 is 15 amino acids. Trimming took 3 bases from V and 3 from J; bases not matched to a gene: 4. The germline V gene encodes CDR1 MDHEN and CDR2 SYDVKM. CDR3 loop: CASSFSGTGDTEAFF. The CDR3 DNA reads TGTGCCAGCAGTTTTTCCGGGACAGGGGACACTGAAGCTTTCTTT. Looking up the rest from reference TRBV28 and TRBJ1-1 gives the full variable domain: DVKVTQSSRYLVKRTGEKVFLECVQDMDHENMFWYRQDPGLGLRLIYFSYDVKMKEKGDIPEGYSVSREKKERFSLILESASTNQTSMYLCASSFSGTGDTEAFFGQGTRLTVV.

In its sample, this clone was seen many times. The chain is built from TRBV5-1 and TRBJ2-5, with D unclear. V was shortened by 4 bases and J by 3 bases, with 4 bases between the two germline ends. This CDR3 spans 11 amino acids. CDR1 is SGHRS and CDR2 is YFSETQ in the germline V gene. The CDR3 reads CASSVEETQYF. The CDR3 DNA is TGCGCCAGCAGCGTGGAAGAGACCCAGTACTTC.

This clone was detected ten times or more. J is TRBJ2-5 and V is TRBV3-1; 11 bases are shared with TRBD2. Germline loops: CDR1 LGHDT, CDR2 YNNKEL (reference sequence). The CDR3 has 16 residues. Unmatched junction bases numbered 13, after V lost 3 bases and J lost 10 bases. CDR3 loop: CASSQKTPGLAASQYF. CDR3 nucleotides: TGTGCCAGCAGCCAGAAGACCCCGGGACTAGCGGCAAGCCAGTACTTC.

A few counts support this clone. V gene TRBV6-1 combines with J gene TRBJ1-6, with unresolved D. CDR3 length: 13 residues. The V gene's germline CDR1 is MNHNS and CDR2 SASEGT. Trimming stripped 4 bases from V and 10 bases from J, with 11 bases between. The CDR3 nucleotides are TGTGCCAGCAGTGGGCCGGGGAGATCACCCCTCCACTTT. Translated: CASSGPGRSPLHF.

Only a few counts were recorded for this clone. V and J are TRBV6-1 and TRBJ1-3; TRBD1 matches 9 bases. Germline V gives CDR1 MNHNS, CDR2 SASEGT. This CDR3 region has 15 residues. The V and J ends lost 6 bases and 2 bases, in that order; junction bases with no gene match: 5. CDR3 in amino acids: CASRRTGDAGNTIYF. Here the CDR3 DNA reads TGTGCCAGCAGAAGGACAGGGGACGCTGGAAACACCATATATTTT.

This clone was picked up a small number of times. V is TRBV6-1 and J is TRBJ2-5; 9 bases agree with TRBD1. V was pared by 5 bases and J by 5 bases, with 9 bases of the junction left unmatched. The CDR3 runs 15 residues. Per the germline V gene, CDR1 is MNHNS and CDR2 is SASEGT. CDR3 in DNA: TGTGCCAGCAGTAGCGCGACAGGGGGTTATGAGACCCAGTACTTC. The encoded protein is CASSSATGGYETQYF.

In its sample, this clone was seen many times. The J gene is TRBJ2-2, the V gene TRBV4-2, with 9 bases aligning to TRBD2. Germline trimming cut 1 base from V and 0 bases from J; bases unmatched to any gene: 15. Germline V lookup: CDR1 LGHNA, CDR2 YNFKEQ. This CDR3 contains 21 residues. The CDR3 reads CASSQVYPAGGLLSNTGELFF. The CDR3 nucleotides are TGTGCCAGCAGCCAAGTTTATCCAGCGGGAGGACTACTCTCGAACACCGGGGAGCTGTTTTTT.

This clone rates as medium-sized. The rearrangement joins TRBV6-1 to TRBJ1-2; D unresolved. Germline loops: CDR1 MNHNS, CDR2 SASEGT. The CDR3 spans 15 residues. Trimming removed 5 bases from V and 4 bases from J, with 17 bases in between. CDR3 protein: CASSYGRGFRYGYTF. CDR3 nucleotide sequence: TGTGCCAGCAGTTACGGTCGGGGATTTCGCTATGGCTACACCTTC.

The rearrangement joins TRBV20-1 to TRBJ1-4, with a weak D call TRBD1 (6 bases). Trimming shortened V by 3 bases and J by 8 bases, and 16 bases separated the two germline ends. Germline V gene sequence: CDR1 DFQATT, CDR2 SNEGSKA (reference sequence). CDR3 size: 14 residues. In nucleotides, the CDR3 is TGCAGTGCTAGCGAAGGGGGAGGTAACGAAAAACTGTTTTTT. Protein product: CSASEGGGNEKLFF.

This clone was found many times. The rearrangement joins TRBV15 to TRBJ2-3; D ambiguous. The CDR3 sequence is 14 residues long. The germline gives CDR1 LNHNV, CDR2 YYDKDF (reference sequence). The germline V and J ends were trimmed by 0 bases and 0 bases, with 4 bases remaining between them. The CDR3 loop is CATSRDASTDTQYF. Here the CDR3 DNA reads TGTGCCACCAGCAGAGATGCAAGCACAGATACGCAGTATTTT.

This clone was recorded at least ten times. The sample contains more than one DNA sequence encoding this CDR3. This rearrangement joins TRBV5-5 to TRBJ2-1; 9 nucleotides agree with TRBD2. V was clipped by 0 bases and J by 7 bases; unmatched bases: 14. Germline-derived CDR1 and CDR2 are SGHKS and YYEKEE (reference sequence). This CDR3 is built from 18 residues. CDR3 nucleotide sequence: TGTGCCAGCAGCTTGGTGGGGTGGGCGGGGGGGGGCTCTAATGAGCAGTTCTTC. Protein: CASSLVGWAGGGSNEQFF.

This clone was detected many times. The chain employs TRBV3-1 and TRBJ2-7; D possibly corresponds to TRBD2 (6 bases). V gave up 1 base and J gave up 6 bases, with 19 bases separating them. In germline, CDR1 is LGHDT, CDR2 YNNKEL (reference sequence). The CDR3 sequence is 16 residues long. CDR3 amino acids: CASSQVPGSLLPEQYF. Written as DNA, the CDR3 is TGTGCCAGCAGCCAAGTTCCCGGGAGCCTCCTCCCCGAGCAGTACTTC.

Many counts were recorded for this clone. This chain joins TRBV18 and TRBJ2-7, with TRBD2 matching 8 bases. Unmatched junction bases numbered 15, after V lost 6 bases and J lost 8 bases. CDR3 size: 15 residues. Germline V gives CDR1 KGHSH, CDR2 LQKENI. CDR3: CASSEAGNSGVKQYF. The CDR3 DNA reads as TGTGCCAGCTCGGAGGCCGGTAATAGCGGGGTAAAGCAGTACTTC.

There are a few counts of this clone. Here the CDR3 reads CASSTNTGMREQYF. As DNA, the CDR3 is TGTGCCAGTAGTACCAACACGGGGATGAGGGAGCAGTACTTC. This chain joins TRBV19 and TRBJ2-7; D is perhaps TRBD2 (5 bases). The ends were cut back, 4 bases at V and 7 bases at J, with 17 bases in the middle. Germline-derived CDR1 and CDR2 are LNHDA and SQIVND (reference sequence). The CDR3 runs to 14 residues.

A note on this clone: The germline gene is not matched at one end of the junction; a read error may be the cause. This chain uses TRBV6-1 with TRBJ2-5, with D maybe TRBD2 (5 bases). The CDR3 length is 13 residues. The germline gives CDR1 MNHNS, CDR2 SASEGT. This CDR3 is CASRQDVGENQYF. CDR3 in DNA: TGTGCCAGCAGGCAGGACGTCGGGGAGAACCAGTACTTC.

This clone occurred a few times. This chain uses TRBV5-1 with TRBJ2-7; D possibly corresponds to TRBD2 (6 bases). The CDR3 is 16 residues long. Trimming took off 1 base at V and 0 bases at J, with 14 bases between the two ends. Germline values: CDR1 SGHRS, CDR2 YFSETQ. The CDR3, as DNA: TGCGCCAGCAGCTTGTCGGGAGACTGGATCTCCTACGAGCAGTACTTC. This translates into CASSLSGDWISYEQYF.

The table lists this clone with many counts. The chain recombines TRBV7-3 with TRBJ1-1, with D unclear. V was shortened by 0 bases and J by 4 bases, with 6 bases between the two germline ends. Per the germline V gene, CDR1 is SGHTA and CDR2 is FQGTGA. The CDR3 is 13 residues long. In DNA form, the CDR3 reads TGTGCCAGCAGCTTAACGGCGGGCACTGAAGCTTTCTTT. As protein: CASSLTAGTEAFF.

This clone was observed a few times. V usage is TRBV27 and J usage is TRBJ1-1; 8 bases line up with TRBD1. CDR1 and CDR2 from the germline V gene are MNHEY and SMNVEV (reference sequence). The CDR3 runs to 15 residues. V gave up 7 bases and J gave up 3 bases; unmatched junction bases: 10. CDR3 amino acids: CASTGGSEGYTEAFF. The CDR3 coding sequence is TGTGCCAGCACAGGGGGCTCAGAAGGGTACACTGAAGCTTTCTTT.

This clone came up many times. The V and J genes are TRBV2 and TRBJ1-1; D is uncertain. Germline values: CDR1 SNHLY, CDR2 FYNNEI. V was pared by 6 bases and J by 5 bases, with 13 bases between. The CDR3 length is 13 residues. The CDR3 nucleotides read TGTGCCAGCAGGCTACGGCGGGATACTGAAGCTTTCTTT. Encoded protein: CASRLRRDTEAFF.

This clone came up many times. This chain joins TRBV18 and TRBJ1-2; 8 bases agree with TRBD1. V lost 3 bases and J lost 4; bases outside the gene matches: 7. This CDR3 is 15 amino acids long. CDR1 is KGHSH and CDR2 is LQKENI in the germline V gene. CDR3 sequence reads: CASSPGSGGSYGYTF. DNA of the CDR3: TGTGCCAGCTCACCGGGGTCAGGGGGCAGCTATGGCTACACCTTC.

This clone was found many times. The gene calls are TRBV7-9 and TRBJ2-7; 7 bases agree with TRBD1. Germline V gene data show CDR1 as SEHNR and CDR2 as FQNEAQ (reference sequence). V lost 1 base, J lost 5 bases, and 8 bases stayed unmatched. The CDR3 is made up of 15 amino acids. The chain's CDR3 is CASSLGEGARNEQYF. The CDR3 DNA sequence: TGTGCCAGCAGCTTAGGTGAGGGGGCGAGGAACGAGCAGTACTTC.

In this sample, this clone turned up many times. The gene calls are TRBV27 and TRBJ2-7; 10 bases are a match to TRBD2. The J segment lost 3 bases and the V segment lost 5 bases, leaving 7 bases of the junction unmatched. Germline V gene sequence: CDR1 MNHEY, CDR2 SMNVEV (reference sequence). This CDR3 has 15 residues. Here the CDR3 reads CASSDPGLARYEQYF. In nucleotides, the CDR3 is TGTGCCAGCAGTGATCCGGGACTAGCGCGCTACGAGCAGTACTTC.